This T cell receptor (beta chain) was observed in a study of control samples from healthy donors and cancer patients. Here immunoSEQ multiplex PCR was the method, and the copy in TCRdb shows in-frame clones only, minus some. The sample records roughly 6,000 clones, roughly 86% being singletons. This TCR was recovered from a female donor with lung cancer. The sample taken for sequencing was formalin-fixed, paraffin-embedded tissue.

The CDR3 bases are TGTGCCAGCAGCCGGACCGGGACCTCGGGAGCTTTCTTT. This codes for CASSRTGTSGAFF. The V gene is TRBV14, the J gene TRBJ1-1; D might be TRBD1 (5 bases). Per germline, CDR1 SGHDN and CDR2 FVKESK. This CDR3 is 13 amino acids long. The V end was cut by 4 bases, the J end by 10 bases, with 16 bases between.